The entry that follows covers one T cell receptor beta chain sequence. The antigen is unknown. Between the trimmed V and J ends, which lost 5 bases and 4 bases, there was a span of 12 bases. The length of the CDR3 is 14 residues. Germline V lookup: CDR1 LNHDA, CDR2 SQIVND (reference sequence). The sample originates from a study of cytomegalovirus exposure and HLA in healthy donors. The study's findings and limits: Among the most significant clusters, several appeared linked to common viral pathogens in a later analysis. Highly shared variants forming one cluster were likely a sequencing artifact.

Primers included in the PCR were 60 Vbeta and 13 Jbeta primers. Method: immunoSEQ multiplex PCR; TCRdb's copy keeps in-frame clones and lacks some. The repertoire includes roughly 150,000 clones, roughly 77% of them detected once, and 11% sits in the top ten. The V gene is TRBV19, the J gene TRBJ1-3; D unresolved. The sample comprised PBMCs. The sequence derives from a man in his late teens or twenties in good health and CMV-seropositive. CDR3 protein: CASSLAAGGNTIYF. The CDR3 DNA reads as TGTGCCAGTAGTCTCGCGGCTGGGGGAAACACCATATATTTT.